The 8 T cell receptor beta chains given below trace back to one sample, sequenced in a study of CD8 T cells in Susac syndrome. Roughly 0.45 to 1 ug RNA was reverse transcribed with random hexamers. TCRdb recomputed calls from the immunoSEQ multiplex PCR reads with MiXCR, one row per CDR3 protein. The data contain about 180,000 distinct CDR3 sequences, approximately 94% of them seen just once; the ten biggest clones take up around 0.11%. Specimen: CD4+ T cells from PBMCs. All receptors derive from a human donor with Susac syndrome.

This chain connects TRBV5-8 to TRBJ2-5; tentative D call: TRBD1 (5 bases). Trimming pared 0 bases from V and 9 bases from J, leaving 12 bases between. CDR1 and CDR2 from the germline V gene are SGHTS and YDEGEE. This CDR3 spans 13 amino acids. The CDR3 sequence is CASSLARERSQYF. CDR3 sequence (DNA): TGTGCCAGCAGCTTGGCCAGGGAAAGATCCCAGTACTTC. The full variable domain, rest sourced from reference TRBV5-8 and TRBJ2-5, is EAGVTQSPTHLIKTRGQQATLRCSPISGHTSVYWYQQALGLGLQFLLWYDEGEERNRGNFPPRFSGRQFPNYSSELNVNALELEDSALYLCASSLARERSQYFGPGTRLLVL.

The CDR3 spells CSGITGATNEKLFF. In DNA, the CDR3 is TGCAGCGGAATAACAGGGGCAACTAATGAAAAACTGTTTTTT. The V and J genes are TRBV29-1 and TRBJ1-4; 7 bases fit TRBD1. The V and J ends lost 7 bases and 0 bases, in that order; junction bases with no gene match: 5. This CDR3 spans 14 amino acids. The germline V gene has CDR1 SQVTM and CDR2 ANQGSEA.

This chain joins TRBV4-2 and TRBJ2-5; 7 bases line up with TRBD1. Germline trimming cut 0 bases from V and 3 bases from J; bases unmatched to any gene: 7. This CDR3 is 16 amino acids long. Germline V CDR1 and CDR2: LGHNA, YNFKEQ. CDR3 residues: CASSQDGDRVKETQYF. CDR3 coding DNA: TGTGCCAGCAGCCAAGATGGCGACAGGGTGAAAGAGACCCAGTACTTC.

This rearrangement joins TRBV5-4 to TRBJ2-6; TRBD1 aligns across 9 bases. This CDR3 comprises 17 residues. Per the germline V gene, CDR1 is SGHNT and CDR2 is YYREEE (reference sequence). V lost 3 bases, J lost 2 bases, and 6 bases stayed unmatched. In DNA, the CDR3 is TGTGCCAGCAGCTCGTCCCGGGACAGGGCTGGGGCCAACGTCCTGACTTTC. Protein sequence: CASSSSRDRAGANVLTF.

The DNA of the CDR3 is TGTGCCAGCAGCGTAGCTTGGTCAGGGAACTATGGCTACACCTTC. This sequence encodes CASSVAWSGNYGYTF. The chain recombines TRBV9 with TRBJ1-2, with D possibly TRBD1 on 5 matching bases. With 0 bases removed from V and 2 bases from J, the gap between germline ends came to 11 bases. This CDR3 contains 15 residues. Germline V lookup: CDR1 SGDLS, CDR2 YYNGEE.

This sequence joins TRBV5-1 and TRBJ2-1; TRBD2 matches at 16 bases. The ends lost 4 bases at V and 1 base at J; junction bases unmatched: 5. The CDR3 has 18 amino acids. The V gene's germline CDR1 is SGHRS and CDR2 YFSETQ. The CDR3 loop reads CASSPGTSGGASYNEQFF. The CDR3 DNA sequence: TGCGCCAGCAGCCCGGGGACTAGCGGGGGGGCGTCCTACAATGAGCAGTTCTTC.

The gene calls are TRBV6-2 or TRBV6-3 and TRBJ2-4; 10 bases agree with TRBD2. Germline V gene sequence: CDR1 MNHEY, CDR2 SVGEGT. The CDR3 is 15 residues long. After removal of 6 bases from V and 5 bases from J, the junction contained 7 bases not matched to a gene. The CDR3 here is CASRRKAGGENIQYF. For the CDR3, the DNA is TGTGCCAGCAGACGAAAAGCGGGGGGGGAAAACATTCAGTACTTC.

The chain recombines TRBV7-7 with TRBJ2-7; no clear D. Looked up from germline, CDR1 is SSHAT and CDR2 is FNYEAQ (reference sequence). The CDR3 is made up of 13 amino acids. V lost 1 base and J 5 bases, leaving 9 bases between the germline ends. DNA of the CDR3: TGTGCCAGCAGCTTAGGGTGGCAAGACGAGCAGTACTTC. Translating gives CASSLGWQDEQYF.